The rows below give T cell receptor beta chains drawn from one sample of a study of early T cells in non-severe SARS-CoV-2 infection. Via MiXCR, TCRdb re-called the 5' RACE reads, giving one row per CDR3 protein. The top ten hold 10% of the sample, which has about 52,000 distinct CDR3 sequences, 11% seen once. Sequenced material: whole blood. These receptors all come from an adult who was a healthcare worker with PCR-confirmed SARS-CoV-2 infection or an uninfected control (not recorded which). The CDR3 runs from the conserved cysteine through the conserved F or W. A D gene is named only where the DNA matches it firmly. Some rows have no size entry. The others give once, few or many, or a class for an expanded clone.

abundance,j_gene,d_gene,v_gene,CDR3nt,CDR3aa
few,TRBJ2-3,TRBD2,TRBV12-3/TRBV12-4,TGTGCCAGCAGTTTAGGGACTAGCGGGGCAGATACGCAGTATTTT,CASSLGTSGADTQYF
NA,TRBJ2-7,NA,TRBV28,TGTGCCAGCAGCCCCCGGGACAACTCCTACGAGCAGTACTTC,CASSPRDNSYEQYF
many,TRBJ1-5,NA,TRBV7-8,TGTGCCAGCAGCCCGGCCCTAAGGATCAATAGCAATCAGCCCCAGCATTTT,CASSPALRINSNQPQHF
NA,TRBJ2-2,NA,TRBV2,TGTGCCAGCAGTATGACGAACACCGGGGAGCTGTTTTTT,CASSMTNTGELFF
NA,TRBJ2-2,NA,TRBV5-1,TGCGCCAGCAGCTTGAGAGGGAACCCCGGGGAGCTGTTTTTT,CASSLRGNPGELFF
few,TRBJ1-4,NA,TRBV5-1,TGCGCCAGCAGCTGGGACAACAGGGCTGCAACTAATGAAAAACTGTTTTTT,CASSWDNRAATNEKLFF
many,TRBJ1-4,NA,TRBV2,TGTGCGACCGGGACATACTATGAAAAACTGTTTTTT,CATGTYYEKLFF
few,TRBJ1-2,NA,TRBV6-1,TGTGCCAGCAGTGTTGGGACACCTGCTAACTATGGCTACACCTTC,CASSVGTPANYGYTF
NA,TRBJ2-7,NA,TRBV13,TGTGCCAGCAGCTTAGGCGGCAGGCCTCACGAGCAGTACTTC,CASSLGGRPHEQYF
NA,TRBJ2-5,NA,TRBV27,TGTGCCAGCAGGGGTACTCGCGGAGCGCAAGAGACCCAGTACTTC,CASRGTRGAQETQYF